This T cell receptor (beta chain) appears in the sequencing data of a study of blood T cell repertoires in COVID-19. Overall study: Sites in the United States, Italy and Spain provided acute and convalescent COVID-19 samples.

Across about two dozen US areas, participants ranged in age from about 18 to 90 years. Donors were grouped by their self-reported clinical history. The CDR3 is 13 residues long. Trimming cost V 6 bases and J 7 bases, with 16 bases left between them. Only in-frame clones appear in the TCRdb table, and some are missing; sequencing was by immunoSEQ multiplex PCR. The data contain some 210,000 clones, approximately 81% of them singletons. This chain uses TRBV12-3 or TRBV12-4 with TRBJ2-7; weak D call: TRBD1 (5 bases). The receptor comes from a woman aged 45-59 years with acute COVID-19. Sequencing was carried out using PBMCs or T cells enriched from blood (not recorded which). CDR3 nucleotide sequence: TGTGCCAGCAGGAAGGGGCTCCTCTATGAGCAGTACTTC. It translates to CASRKGLLYEQYF.